This T cell receptor beta chain was sequenced for a study of CD8+ T cells in alopecia areata. RNA was extracted and reverse transcribed into cDNA as the sequencing template. The repertoire was sequenced with immunoSEQ multiplex PCR; TCRdb's copy has only in-frame clones and lacks some. Of over 150,000 clones in the sample, less than 70% are singletons; the top ten hold 10% to 14%. Treatment reported: oral pan-JAK inhibitor, 5-10 mg twice daily. The input for sequencing was CD8+ T cells sorted from blood, taken at week 24, from a patient treated with tofacitinib. This sequence was found in a human donor with alopecia areata.

The CDR3 sequence is CASRGGSGTGELFF. Written as DNA, the CDR3 is TGTGCCAGCAGGGGTGGCTCCGGGACCGGGGAGCTGTTTTTT. V usage is TRBV5-6 and J usage is TRBJ2-2; D is undetermined. Germline V CDR1 and CDR2: SGHDT, YYEEEE. This CDR3 spans 14 amino acids. Trimming removed 5 bases at V and 5 bases at J, with 13 bases between.